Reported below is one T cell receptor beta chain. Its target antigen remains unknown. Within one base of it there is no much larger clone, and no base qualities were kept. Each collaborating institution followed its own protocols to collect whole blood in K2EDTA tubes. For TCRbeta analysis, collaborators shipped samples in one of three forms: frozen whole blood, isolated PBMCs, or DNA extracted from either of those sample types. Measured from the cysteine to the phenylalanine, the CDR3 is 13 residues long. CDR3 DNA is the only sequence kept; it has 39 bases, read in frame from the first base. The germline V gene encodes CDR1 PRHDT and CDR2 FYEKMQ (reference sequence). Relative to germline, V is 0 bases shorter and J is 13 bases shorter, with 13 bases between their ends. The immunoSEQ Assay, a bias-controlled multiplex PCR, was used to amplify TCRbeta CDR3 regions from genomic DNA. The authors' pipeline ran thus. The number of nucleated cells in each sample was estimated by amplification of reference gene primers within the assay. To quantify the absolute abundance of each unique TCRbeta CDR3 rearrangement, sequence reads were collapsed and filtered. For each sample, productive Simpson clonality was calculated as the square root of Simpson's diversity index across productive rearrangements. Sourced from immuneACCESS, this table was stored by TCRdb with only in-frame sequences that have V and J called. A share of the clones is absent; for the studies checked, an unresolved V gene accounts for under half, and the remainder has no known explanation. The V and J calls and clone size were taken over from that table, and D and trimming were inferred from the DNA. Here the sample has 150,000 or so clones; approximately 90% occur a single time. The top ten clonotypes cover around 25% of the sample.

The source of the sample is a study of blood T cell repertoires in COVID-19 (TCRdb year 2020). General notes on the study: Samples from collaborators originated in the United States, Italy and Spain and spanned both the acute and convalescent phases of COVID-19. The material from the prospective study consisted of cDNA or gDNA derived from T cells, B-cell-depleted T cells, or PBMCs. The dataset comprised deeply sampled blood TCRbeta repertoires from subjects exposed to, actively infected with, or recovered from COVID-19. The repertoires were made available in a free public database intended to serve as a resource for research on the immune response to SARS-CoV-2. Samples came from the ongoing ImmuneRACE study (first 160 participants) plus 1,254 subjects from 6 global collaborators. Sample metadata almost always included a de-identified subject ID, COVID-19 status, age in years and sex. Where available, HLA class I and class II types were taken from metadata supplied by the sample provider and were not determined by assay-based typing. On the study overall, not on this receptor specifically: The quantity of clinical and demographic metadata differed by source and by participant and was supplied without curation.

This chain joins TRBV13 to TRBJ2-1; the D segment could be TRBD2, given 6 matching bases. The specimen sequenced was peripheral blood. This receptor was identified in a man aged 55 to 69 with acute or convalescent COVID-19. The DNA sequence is TGTGCCAGCAGCTTAGGAAGCCCGCGGGGACAGTTCTTC. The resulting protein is CASSLGSPRGQFF.